Listed below are T cell receptor beta chains from one sample, sequenced in a study of Graves' ophthalmopathy and Graves' hyperthyroidism. TCRdb redid the calling of the multiplex PCR reads with MiXCR, one entry per CDR3 protein. The repertoire consists of some 240,000 distinct CDR3 sequences, with roughly 50% occurring once and the leading ten covering less than 60%. The sample taken for sequencing was peripheral blood. These receptors originate from an adult man with Graves' ophthalmopathy. CDR3s include the opening cysteine and the closing phenylalanine or tryptophan. The size of a clone is reported for some rows only, either as once, few or many, or as a class for expanded clones.

TRBJ2-5	TRBV12-3/TRBV12-4	few	CASSRGQLETQYF
TRBJ2-7	TRBV20-1	NA	CSANPRGHEQYF
TRBJ2-1	TRBV7-9	NA	CASSIRRYNEQFF
TRBJ2-5	TRBV11-2	few	CASSFGTKETQYF
TRBJ1-1	TRBV29-1	NA	CSLAMGQGGTEAFF
TRBJ2-5	TRBV5-4	NA	CASSLGFVSGQETQYF
TRBJ1-2	TRBV7-3	NA	CASSFESERYTF
TRBJ2-2	TRBV29-1	NA	CSVAAPTGELFF
TRBJ2-5	TRBV24-1	NA	CATSDPGTSGETQYF
TRBJ1-5	TRBV7-9	few	CASSLEGGQPQHF
TRBJ1-1	TRBV12-3/TRBV12-4	NA	CASSFGTGTNTEAFF
TRBJ2-1	TRBV7-9	few	CASSEIAGGDNEQFF
NA	TRBV5-1	NA	CASSYASGGGYNEQFF
TRBJ1-2	TRBV11-2	NA	CASSLDMGSNGYTF
TRBJ2-6	TRBV29-1	many	CSVPWETGANVLTF
TRBJ1-1	TRBV2	NA	CASSARGPTNTEAFF
TRBJ2-7	TRBV29-1	NA	CSVEDGETGRSYEQYF
TRBJ2-5	TRBV5-8	NA	CASRTHRAQETQYF
TRBJ1-4	TRBV9	NA	CASSPLLTGEGEKLFF
TRBJ1-5	TRBV28	NA	CASSLKGSYQPQHF
TRBJ1-6	TRBV5-8	few	CASSYVTDNSPLHF
TRBJ2-2	TRBV24-1	few	CATSDFGTMNTGELFF
TRBJ1-2	TRBV7-9	few	CASSALIGLTDGYTF
TRBJ1-1	TRBV10-3	many	CAISELAGNTEAFF
TRBJ2-5	TRBV6-4	few	CASSYGDDQETQYF
TRBJ1-5	TRBV12-3/TRBV12-4	NA	CASSFSPQPQHF
TRBJ1-1	TRBV7-3	NA	CASRWTGSGTEAFF
TRBJ2-5	TRBV10-3	NA	CAISVAWGETQYF
TRBJ1-1	TRBV20-1	few	CRTPGQLNTEAFF
TRBJ2-2	TRBV7-9	NA	CASSSYSGGSGELFF
TRBJ1-3	TRBV6-5	NA	CASSTESSGNTIYF